This T cell receptor (beta chain) was obtained from a study of blood T cell repertoires in COVID-19. About the study: Sites in the United States, Italy and Spain provided acute and convalescent COVID-19 samples. T cells, B-cell-depleted T cells, or PBMCs supplied cDNA or gDNA.

As handled by the study authors: Quantification of nucleated cells was approximated via reference gene primer amplification. Measured with immunoSEQ multiplex PCR; TCRdb has only the in-frame clones, and not every one. That table furnishes V, J and clone size, whereas the DNA furnished D and trimming. The table lists tens of thousands of clones, roughly four fifths of them singletons. Germline CDR1 and CDR2: SGHDN and FVKESK. This CDR3 is 17 amino acids long. Germline trimming cut 1 base from V and 4 bases from J; bases unmatched to any gene: 7. V and J are TRBV14 and TRBJ2-1; 10 bases line up with TRBD1. The specimen was peripheral blood. The sequence was obtained from a human donor in a cohort sampled during active COVID-19. As DNA, the CDR3 is TGTGCCAGCAGCCAAGTATGGGGACAGGGGAGGTACAATGAGCAGTTCTTC. It translates to CASSQVWGQGRYNEQFF.